The subject of this entry is one T cell receptor (beta chain). 13 Jbeta primers and 60 Vbeta primers were used for the PCR. The method was immunoSEQ multiplex PCR; TCRdb's version includes in-frame clones alone and lacks a portion of them. Of approximately 190,000 clones in the sample, over 75% were seen once. The entry originates in a study of cytomegalovirus exposure and HLA in healthy donors. Germline lookup yields CDR1 SGHRS and CDR2 YFSETQ. V dropped 1 base and J dropped 4 bases, with 20 bases sitting between them. The CDR3 length is 17 residues. The chain has TRBV5-1 and TRBJ2-5, with a tentative D call TRBD2 (6 bases). The receptor was derived from a man aged 35-49 years in good health and CMV-seropositive. The sequenced sample consisted of PBMCs. CDR3 amino acids: CASSLIGVRGVGETQYF. The CDR3, as DNA: TGCGCCAGCAGCTTGATCGGGGTGCGCGGGGTTGGAGAGACCCAGTACTTC.